The sequence of this T cell receptor beta chain was determined in a study of shared clonotypes between healthy human individuals. Study outcomes and limitations: Large depth notwithstanding, sorted-subset sequencing proved incomplete by rarefaction.

Clones were read by immunoSEQ multiplex PCR, and TCRdb kept only the in-frame ones, dropping some. The sample includes 110,000 or so clones, about 67% seen only once; the top ten take approximately 23%. The CDR3 sequence is 14 residues long. Trimming took off 1 base at V and 5 bases at J, with 10 bases between the two ends. The V gene's germline CDR1 is SGHRS and CDR2 YFSETQ. Details on this clone: Its antigen is currently unknown.

This sequence was found in a woman between 25 and 40 years old in good health. The V and J genes are TRBV5-1 and TRBJ1-3; maybe TRBD1 (6 bases). The specimen sequenced was memory CD8+ T cells sorted from blood. Subset meaning: CD45RO+ cells pooled with CCR7-negative TemRA cells. The chain's CDR3 is CASSLTGPRNTIYF. The CDR3 DNA is TGCGCCAGCAGCTTGACAGGGCCCAGAAACACCATATATTTT.